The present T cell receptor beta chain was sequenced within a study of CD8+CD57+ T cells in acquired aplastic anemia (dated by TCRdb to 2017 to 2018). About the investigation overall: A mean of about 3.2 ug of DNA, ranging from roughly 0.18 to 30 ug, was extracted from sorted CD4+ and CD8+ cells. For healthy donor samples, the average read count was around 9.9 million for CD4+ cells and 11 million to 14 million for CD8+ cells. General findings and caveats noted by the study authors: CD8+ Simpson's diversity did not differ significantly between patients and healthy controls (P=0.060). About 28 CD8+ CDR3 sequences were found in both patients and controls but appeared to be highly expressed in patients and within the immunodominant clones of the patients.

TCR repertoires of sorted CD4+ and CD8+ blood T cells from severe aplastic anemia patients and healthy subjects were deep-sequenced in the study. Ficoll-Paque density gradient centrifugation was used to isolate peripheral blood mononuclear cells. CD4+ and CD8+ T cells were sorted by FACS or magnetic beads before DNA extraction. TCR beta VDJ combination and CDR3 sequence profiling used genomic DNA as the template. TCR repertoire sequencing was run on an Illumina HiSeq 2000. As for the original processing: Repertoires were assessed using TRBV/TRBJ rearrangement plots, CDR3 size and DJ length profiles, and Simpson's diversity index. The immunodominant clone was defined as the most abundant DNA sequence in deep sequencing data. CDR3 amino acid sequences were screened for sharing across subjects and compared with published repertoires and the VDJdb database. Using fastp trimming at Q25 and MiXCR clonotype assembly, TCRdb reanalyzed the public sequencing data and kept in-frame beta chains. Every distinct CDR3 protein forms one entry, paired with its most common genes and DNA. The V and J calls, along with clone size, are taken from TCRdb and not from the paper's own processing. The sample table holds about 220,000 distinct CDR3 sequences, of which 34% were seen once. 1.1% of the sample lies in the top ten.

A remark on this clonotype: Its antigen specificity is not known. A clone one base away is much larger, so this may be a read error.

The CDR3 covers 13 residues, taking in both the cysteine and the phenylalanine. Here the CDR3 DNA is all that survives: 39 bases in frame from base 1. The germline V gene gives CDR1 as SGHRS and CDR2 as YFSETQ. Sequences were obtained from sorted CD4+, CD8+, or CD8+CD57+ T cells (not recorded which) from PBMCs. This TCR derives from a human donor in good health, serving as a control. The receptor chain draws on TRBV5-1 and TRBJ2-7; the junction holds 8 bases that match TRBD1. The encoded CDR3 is CGMPKDRAYEQYF. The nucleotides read TGCGGAATGCCCAAGGACAGGGCCTACGAGCAGTACTTC.